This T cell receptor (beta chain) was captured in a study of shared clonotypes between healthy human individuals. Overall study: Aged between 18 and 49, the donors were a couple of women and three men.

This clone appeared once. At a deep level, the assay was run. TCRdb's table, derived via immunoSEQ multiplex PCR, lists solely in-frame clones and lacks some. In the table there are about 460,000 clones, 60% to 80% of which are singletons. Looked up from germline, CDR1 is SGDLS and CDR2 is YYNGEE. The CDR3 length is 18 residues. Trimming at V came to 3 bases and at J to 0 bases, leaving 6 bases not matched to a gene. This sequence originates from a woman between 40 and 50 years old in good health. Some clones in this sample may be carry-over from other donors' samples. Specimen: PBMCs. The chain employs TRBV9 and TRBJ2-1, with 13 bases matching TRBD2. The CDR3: CASSAGLAGMDSYNEQFF. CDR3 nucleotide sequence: TGTGCCAGCAGCGCGGGACTAGCGGGAATGGACTCCTACAATGAGCAGTTCTTC. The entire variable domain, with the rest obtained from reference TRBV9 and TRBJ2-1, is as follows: DSGVTQTPKHLITATGQRVTLRCSPRSGDLSVYWYQQSLDQGLQFLIQYYNGEERAKGNILERFSAQQFPDLHSELNLSSLELGDSALYFCASSAGLAGMDSYNEQFFGPGTRLTVL.